This TCR beta chain stems from a study of T-cell memory formation after mild COVID-19. Study at large: The study found TCR clusters largely donor specific. The study's findings and limits: Later expanders leaned CD4+, whereas day 15 to 85 contracting clones were balanced CD4/CD8. A subset of responding clones appeared in pre-infection memory, suggesting cross-reactive memory joined.

CDR1 SGHTA and CDR2 FQGTGA come from the germline V gene. The V segment lost 1 base and the J segment 2 bases; nucleotides outside the gene matches: 3. The CDR3 totals 16 residues. The authors produced TCR alpha and TCR beta cDNA libraries with sample barcodes and UMIs by 5'RACE using constant-segment primers. TCRdb reanalysed the 5' RACE reads using MiXCR and keeps one entry per CDR3 protein. Of approximately 260,000 distinct CDR3 sequences listed, roughly 15% were seen once; the top ten hold 3.5%. Turning to this clonotype: Antigen unknown.

The sample consisted of PBMCs or a T cell subset sorted from them (not recorded which). The genes are TRBV7-3 and TRBJ2-1, with 9 bases matching TRBD2. This TCR was recovered from a man aged 18 to 30 who had mild COVID-19 (a few samples of this study predate the infection). Cell type and time point are not known. CDR3 protein: CASSLSAGGAYNEQFF. CDR3 coding DNA: TGTGCCAGCAGCTTAAGCGCGGGGGGGGCCTACAATGAGCAGTTCTTC.